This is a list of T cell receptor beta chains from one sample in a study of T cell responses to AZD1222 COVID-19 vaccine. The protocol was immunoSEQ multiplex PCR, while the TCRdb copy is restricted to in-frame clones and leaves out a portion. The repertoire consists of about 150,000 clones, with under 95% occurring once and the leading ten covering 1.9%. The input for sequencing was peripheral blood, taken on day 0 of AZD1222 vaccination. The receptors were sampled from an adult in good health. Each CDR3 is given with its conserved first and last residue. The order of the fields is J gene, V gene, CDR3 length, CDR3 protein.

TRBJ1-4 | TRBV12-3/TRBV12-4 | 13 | CASSFSGQGKLFF
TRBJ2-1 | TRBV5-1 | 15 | CASRYQRDSYNEQFF
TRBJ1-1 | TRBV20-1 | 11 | CSGRSVGLAFF
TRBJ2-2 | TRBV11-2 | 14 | CASSLAHNTGELFF
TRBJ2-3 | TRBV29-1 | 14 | CSVEEVRSTDTQYF
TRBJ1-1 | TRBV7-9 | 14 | CASSPTALNTEAFF
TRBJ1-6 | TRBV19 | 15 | CASTNRLATNSPLHF
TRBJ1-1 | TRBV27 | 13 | CASRGQGNTEAFF
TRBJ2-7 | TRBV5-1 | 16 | CASSLAVSPSSYEQYF
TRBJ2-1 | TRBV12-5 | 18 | CASGLVRQPGLADNEQFF
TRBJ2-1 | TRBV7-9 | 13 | CASSLGAGVVQFF
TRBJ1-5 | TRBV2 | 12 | CASSDRDKPQHF
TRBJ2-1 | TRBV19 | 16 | CASSAGGRQGYNEQFF
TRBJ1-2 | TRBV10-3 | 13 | CAISESRDYGYTF
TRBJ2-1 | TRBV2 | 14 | CASSDDSLGNEQFF
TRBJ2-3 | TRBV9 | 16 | CASSVTGDSSTDTQYF
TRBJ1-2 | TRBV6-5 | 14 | CASSSLGQGYGYTF
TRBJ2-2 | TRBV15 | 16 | CATSNDRELNTGELFF
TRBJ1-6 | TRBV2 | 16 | CASSKGQSSYNSPLHF
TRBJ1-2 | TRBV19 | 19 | CASSIPKGQVLGGYYGYTF
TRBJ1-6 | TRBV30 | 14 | CAWAGGGFNSPLHF
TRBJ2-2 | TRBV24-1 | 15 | CATSDPGTGTGELFF
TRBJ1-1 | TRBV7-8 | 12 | CASGVWGTEAFF
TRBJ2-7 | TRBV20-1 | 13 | CSASLAGEDEQYF
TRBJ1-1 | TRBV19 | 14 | CASKVSTGDTEAFF
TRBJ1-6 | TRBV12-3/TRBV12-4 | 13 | CASSPVPNSPLHF
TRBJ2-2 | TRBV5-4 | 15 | CASSLDGGTTGELFF
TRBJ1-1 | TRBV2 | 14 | CASSIGFRNTEAFF
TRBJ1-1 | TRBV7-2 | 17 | CASSLGGTGPMNTEAFF
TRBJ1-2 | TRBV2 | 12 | CARRTGNYGYTF
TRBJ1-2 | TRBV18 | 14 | CASSPPFAGYGYTF
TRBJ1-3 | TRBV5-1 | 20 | CASSLAGGTGFMSSGNTIYF
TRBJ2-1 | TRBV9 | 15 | CASSAADSSYNEQFF
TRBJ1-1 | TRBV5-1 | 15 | CASSLDLVGGTEAFF
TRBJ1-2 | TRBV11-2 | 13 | CASRRVGDYGYTF
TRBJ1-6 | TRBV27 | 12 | CASSFTDSPLHF